One sample yielded the 12 T cell receptor beta chains listed below, sequenced in a study of cytomegalovirus exposure and HLA in healthy donors listed by TCRdb under 2017. Libraries were made using the immunoSEQ multiplex PCR assay. For the multiplex PCR, a mixture combining 60 forward primers for TCR Vbeta segments and 13 reverse primers for TCR Jbeta segments was used. TCRdb took over this immuneACCESS table, retaining in-frame rearrangements with V and J assigned. Such tables are incomplete; in checked studies, under half of the missing clones stem from an unresolved V gene, and the remainder is unexplained. Present in this sample are some 200,000 clones, more than 85% of which were seen just once. The ten largest clonotypes hold about 0.23% of the sample. Sequences were obtained from PBMCs. The receptors derive from a girl under three years old in good health and CMV-seronegative.

This chain's CDR3 is CASSLDRGGNTEAFF. DNA for the CDR3: TGCGCCAGCAGCCTGGACAGGGGGGGGAACACTGAAGCTTTCTTT. V is TRBV5-1 and J is TRBJ1-1; 10 nucleotides agree with TRBD1. The CDR3 runs to 15 residues. CDR1 and CDR2 from the germline V gene are SGHRS and YFSETQ. J lost 1 base, V lost 4 bases, and 4 bases had no gene match.

The V and J genes are TRBV9 and TRBJ2-1; 10 nucleotides agree with TRBD2. Germline CDR1 reads SGDLS; CDR2 reads YYNGEE. After removal of 3 bases from V and 6 bases from J, the junction contained 6 bases not matched to a gene. The CDR3 covers 15 residues. The CDR3 sequence: CASSASGSGGNEQFF. CDR3 coding DNA: TGTGCCAGCAGCGCTAGCGGGAGTGGTGGCAATGAGCAGTTCTTC. The full variable domain, its missing parts supplied by reference TRBV9 and TRBJ2-1, is DSGVTQTPKHLITATGQRVTLRCSPRSGDLSVYWYQQSLDQGLQFLIQYYNGEERAKGNILERFSAQQFPDLHSELNLSSLELGDSALYFCASSASGSGGNEQFFGPGTRLTVL.

The chain has TRBV6-1 and TRBJ2-3, with TRBD2 matching 8 bases. CDR1 and CDR2 from the germline V gene are MNHNS and SASEGT. This CDR3 has 15 amino acids. Trimming cost V 7 bases and J 4 bases; bases outside gene matches: 10. The CDR3 nucleotides are TGTGCCAGCACTCTCAGAGCGGGAGTTGCAGATACGCAGTATTTT. It codes for CASTLRAGVADTQYF.

This clone was seen only once. Other DNA sequences from this sample encode an identical CDR3 as well. The rearrangement joins TRBV18 to TRBJ2-1, with D perhaps TRBD1 (6 bases). This CDR3 has 13 amino acids. V lost 4 bases to trimming and J lost 4 bases, with 8 bases between them. Germline-derived CDR1 and CDR2 are KGHSH and LQKENI. Here the CDR3 reads CASSLQGYNEQFF. DNA of the CDR3: TGTGCCAGCTCACTCCAGGGGTACAATGAGCAGTTCTTC.

This chain connects TRBV28 to TRBJ2-1, with D possibly matching TRBD2 (5 bases). Per germline, CDR1 MDHEN and CDR2 SYDVKM. Trimming stripped 5 bases from V and 3 bases from J, with 14 bases between. This CDR3 contains 15 residues. CDR3 nucleotide sequence: TGTGCCAGCAGTCCCTTAACGGGGAACTACAATGAGCAGTTCTTC. Its translation: CASSPLTGNYNEQFF.

This clone has more than one count but fewer than ten. DNA of the CDR3: TGTGCCAGCAGACTTAACACAGATACGCAGTATTTT. Protein product: CASRLNTDTQYF. J is TRBJ2-3 and V is TRBV7-8; D not resolved. Germline V CDR1 and CDR2: SGHVS, FQNEAQ. CDR3 length: 12 amino acids. The V end was cut by 6 bases, the J end by 2 bases, with 6 bases between.

This chain links TRBV4-1 with TRBJ1-6; no clear D gene. In germline, CDR1 is MGHRA, CDR2 YSYEKL. The ends were cut back, 1 base at V and 0 bases at J, with 7 bases in the middle. The CDR3 runs 16 residues. The chain's CDR3 is CASSQVRSSYNSPLHF. The DNA for the CDR3 is TGCGCCAGCAGCCAAGTAAGGAGCTCCTATAATTCACCCCTCCACTTT.

Note on this clone: Sequence at one end of the junction differs from germline and may be a read error. The V gene is TRBV7-9, the J gene TRBJ2-1, with 11 bases identical to TRBD2. The CDR3 is 17 amino acids. From germline, CDR1 is SEHNR and CDR2 FQNEAQ (reference sequence). This CDR3 reads CSSSFVETSGGSNEQFF. The CDR3 nucleotides are TGTTCCAGCAGCTTCGTGGAAACTAGCGGGGGTAGTAATGAGCAGTTCTTC.

This clone was detected once. The chain employs TRBV6-1 and TRBJ2-2, with TRBD1 matching 7 bases. CDR3 length: 15 residues. The V gene's germline CDR1 is MNHNS and CDR2 SASEGT. V was clipped by 7 bases and J by 0 bases; unmatched bases: 5. CDR3: CASTPGTANTGELFF. CDR3 sequence (DNA): TGTGCCAGCACGCCCGGGACAGCGAACACCGGGGAGCTGTTTTTT.

The V gene is TRBV10-3, the J gene TRBJ1-4, with a possible D match to TRBD1 (6 bases). V lost 4 bases, J lost 6 bases, and 9 bases lay in between. This CDR3 contains 13 residues. Germline V gives CDR1 ENHRY, CDR2 SYGVKD. CDR3 coding DNA: TGTGCCATCAGTGGTGGGGGCGATGAAAAACTGTTTTTT. Encoded protein: CAISGGGDEKLFF.

This clone was recorded only once. The gene calls are TRBV7-2 and TRBJ2-5; 15 bases are a match to TRBD2. The J call may be mistaken, given a closer DNA end match to TRBJ2-7. The CDR3 runs to 18 residues. CDR1 and CDR2 (germline): SGHTA, FQGNSA. CDR3 in DNA: TGTGCCAGCAACCGATGGACTAGCGGGAGGGCCGGTCTTGGCGAGCAGTACTTC. Encoded protein: CASNRWTSGRAGLGEQYF.

This rearrangement joins TRBV19 to TRBJ2-7; no clear D gene. CDR1 and CDR2 from the germline V gene are LNHDA and SQIVND (reference sequence). The length of the CDR3 is 13 residues. V dropped 7 bases and J dropped 7 bases, with 17 bases sitting between them. CDR3 coding DNA: TGTGCCAGTATTAGGTTTCCGTCGCGGGAGCAGTACTTC. Amino acid sequence: CASIRFPSREQYF.